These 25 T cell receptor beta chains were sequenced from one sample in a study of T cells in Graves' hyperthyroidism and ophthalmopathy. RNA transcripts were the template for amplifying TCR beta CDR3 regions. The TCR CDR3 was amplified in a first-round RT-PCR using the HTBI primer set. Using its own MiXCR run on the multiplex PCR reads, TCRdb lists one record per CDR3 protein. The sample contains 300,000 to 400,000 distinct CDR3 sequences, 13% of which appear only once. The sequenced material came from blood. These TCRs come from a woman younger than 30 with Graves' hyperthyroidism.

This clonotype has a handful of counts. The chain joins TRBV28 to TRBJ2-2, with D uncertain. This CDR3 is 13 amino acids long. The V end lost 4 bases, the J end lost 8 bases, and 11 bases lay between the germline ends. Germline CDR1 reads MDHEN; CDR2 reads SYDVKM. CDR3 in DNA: TGTGCCAGCAGTTATACCGGTTGGGGGGAGCTGTTTTTT. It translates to CASSYTGWGELFF.

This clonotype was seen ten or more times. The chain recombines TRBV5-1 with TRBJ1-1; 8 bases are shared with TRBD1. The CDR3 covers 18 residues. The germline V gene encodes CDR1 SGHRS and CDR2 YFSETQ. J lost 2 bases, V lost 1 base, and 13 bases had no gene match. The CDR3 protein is CASSLTMPGDRTNTEAFF. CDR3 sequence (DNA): TGCGCCAGCAGCTTGACCATGCCTGGGGACAGGACCAACACTGAAGCTTTCTTT.

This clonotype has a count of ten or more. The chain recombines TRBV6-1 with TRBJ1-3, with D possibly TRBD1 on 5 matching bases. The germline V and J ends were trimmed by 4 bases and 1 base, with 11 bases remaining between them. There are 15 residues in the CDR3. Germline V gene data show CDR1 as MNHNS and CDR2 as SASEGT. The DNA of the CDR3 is TGTGCCAGCAGTGGAGACAGACTTTCTGGAAACACCATATATTTT. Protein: CASSGDRLSGNTIYF.

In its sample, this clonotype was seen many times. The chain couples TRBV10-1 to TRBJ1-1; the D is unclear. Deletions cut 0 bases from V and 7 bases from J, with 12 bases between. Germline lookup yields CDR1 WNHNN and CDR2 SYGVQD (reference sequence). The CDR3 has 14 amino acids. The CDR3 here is CASSESGSSYEAFF. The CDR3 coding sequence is TGCGCCAGCAGTGAGTCGGGCAGCTCATATGAAGCTTTCTTT.

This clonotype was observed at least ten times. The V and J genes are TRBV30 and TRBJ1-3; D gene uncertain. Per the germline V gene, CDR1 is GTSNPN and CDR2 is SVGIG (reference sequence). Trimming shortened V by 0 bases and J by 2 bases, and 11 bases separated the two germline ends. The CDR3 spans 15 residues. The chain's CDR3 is CAWSVTRTAGNTIYF. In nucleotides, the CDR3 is TGTGCCTGGAGTGTAACCCGGACGGCTGGAAACACCATATATTTT.

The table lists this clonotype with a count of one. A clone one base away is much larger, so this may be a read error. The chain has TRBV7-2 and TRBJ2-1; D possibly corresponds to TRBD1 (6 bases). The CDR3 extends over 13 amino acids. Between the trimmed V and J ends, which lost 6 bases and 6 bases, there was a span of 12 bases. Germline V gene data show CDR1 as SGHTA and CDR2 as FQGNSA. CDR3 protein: CASSRDIINEQFF. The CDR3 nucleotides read TGTGCCAGCAGTCGGGACATAATCAATGAGCAGTTCTTC.

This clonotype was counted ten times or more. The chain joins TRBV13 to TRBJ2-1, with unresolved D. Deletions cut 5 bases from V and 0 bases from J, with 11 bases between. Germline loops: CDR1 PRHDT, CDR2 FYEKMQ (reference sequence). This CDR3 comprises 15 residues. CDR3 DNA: TGTGCCAGCAGCGCCGATTCAAGCTCCTACAATGAGCAGTTCTTC. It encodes CASSADSSSYNEQFF.

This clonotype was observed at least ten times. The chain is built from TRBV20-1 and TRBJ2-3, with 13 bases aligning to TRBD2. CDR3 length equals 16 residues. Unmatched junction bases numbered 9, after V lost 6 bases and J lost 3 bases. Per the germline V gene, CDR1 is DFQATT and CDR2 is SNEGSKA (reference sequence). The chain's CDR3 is CSATRTSGGPTDTQYF. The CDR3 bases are TGCAGTGCAACCCGGACTAGCGGGGGTCCGACAGATACGCAGTATTTT.

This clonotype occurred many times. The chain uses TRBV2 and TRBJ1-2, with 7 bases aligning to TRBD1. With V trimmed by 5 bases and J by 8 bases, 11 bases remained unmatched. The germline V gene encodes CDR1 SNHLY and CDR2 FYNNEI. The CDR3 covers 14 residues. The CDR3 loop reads CASSRTGANGGYTF. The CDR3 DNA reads TGTGCCAGCAGTAGAACAGGGGCGAATGGGGGCTACACCTTC.

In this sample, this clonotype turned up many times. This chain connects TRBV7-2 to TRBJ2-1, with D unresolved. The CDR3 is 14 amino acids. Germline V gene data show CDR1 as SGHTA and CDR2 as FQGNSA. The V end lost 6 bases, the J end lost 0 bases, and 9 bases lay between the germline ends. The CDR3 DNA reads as TGTGCCAGCAGTCGCATCAGCTCCTACAATGAGCAGTTCTTC. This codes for CASSRISSYNEQFF.

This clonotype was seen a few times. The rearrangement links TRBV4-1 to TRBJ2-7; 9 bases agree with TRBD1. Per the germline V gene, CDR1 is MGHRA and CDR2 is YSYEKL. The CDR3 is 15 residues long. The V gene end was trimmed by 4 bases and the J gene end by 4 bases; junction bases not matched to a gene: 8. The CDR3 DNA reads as TGCGCCAGCAGCCTAATAACAGGGGGCGGGTACGAGCAGTACTTC. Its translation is CASSLITGGGYEQYF.

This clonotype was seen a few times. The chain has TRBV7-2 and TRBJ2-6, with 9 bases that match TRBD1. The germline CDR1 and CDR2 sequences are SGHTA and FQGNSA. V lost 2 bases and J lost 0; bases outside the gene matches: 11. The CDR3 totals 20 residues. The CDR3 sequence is CASSLYPGTGRRSGANVLTF. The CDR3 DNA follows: TGTGCCAGCAGCTTATACCCCGGGACAGGGCGCCGCTCTGGGGCCAACGTCCTGACTTTC. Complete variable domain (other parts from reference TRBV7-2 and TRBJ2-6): GAGVSQSPSNKVTEKGKDVELRCDPISGHTALYWYRQSLGQGLEFLIYFQGNSAPDKSGLPSDRFSAERTGGSVSTLTIQRTQQEDSAVYLCASSLYPGTGRRSGANVLTFGAGSRLTVL.

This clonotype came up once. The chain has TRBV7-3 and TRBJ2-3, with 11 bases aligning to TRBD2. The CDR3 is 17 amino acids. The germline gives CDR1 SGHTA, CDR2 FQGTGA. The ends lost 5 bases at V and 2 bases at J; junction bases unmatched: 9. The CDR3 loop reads CASSRRTSGPDTDTQYF. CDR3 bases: TGTGCCAGCAGCAGGCGGACTAGCGGGCCCGACACAGATACGCAGTATTTT.

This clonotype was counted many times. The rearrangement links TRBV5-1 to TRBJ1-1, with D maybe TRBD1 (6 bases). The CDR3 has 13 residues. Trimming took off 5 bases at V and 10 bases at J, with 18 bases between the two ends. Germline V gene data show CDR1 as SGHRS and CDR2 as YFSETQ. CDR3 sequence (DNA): TGCGCCAGCAGGTTTAGACAGGAATATGGAGCTTTCTTT. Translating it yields CASRFRQEYGAFF.

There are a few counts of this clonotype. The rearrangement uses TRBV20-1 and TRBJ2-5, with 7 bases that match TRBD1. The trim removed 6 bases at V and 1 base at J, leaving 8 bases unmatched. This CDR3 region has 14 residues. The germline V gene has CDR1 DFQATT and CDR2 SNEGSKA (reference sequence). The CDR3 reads CSARRAGGQETQYF. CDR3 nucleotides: TGCAGTGCACGTAGAGCAGGGGGCCAAGAGACCCAGTACTTC.

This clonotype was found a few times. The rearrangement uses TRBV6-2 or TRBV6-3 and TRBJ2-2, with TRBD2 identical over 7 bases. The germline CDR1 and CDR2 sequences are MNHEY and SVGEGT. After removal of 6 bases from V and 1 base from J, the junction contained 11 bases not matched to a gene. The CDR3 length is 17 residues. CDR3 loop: CASRGGRFGRNTGELFF. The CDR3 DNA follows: TGTGCCAGCAGGGGAGGGAGGTTTGGAAGGAACACCGGGGAGCTGTTTTTT.

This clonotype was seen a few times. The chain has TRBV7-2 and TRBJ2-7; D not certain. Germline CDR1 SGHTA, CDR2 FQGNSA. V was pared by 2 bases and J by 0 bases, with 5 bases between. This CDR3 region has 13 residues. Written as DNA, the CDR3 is TGTGCCAGCAGCTTACAGATCTCCTACGAGCAGTACTTC. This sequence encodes CASSLQISYEQYF.

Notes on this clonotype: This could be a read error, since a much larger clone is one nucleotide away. The CDR3 nucleotides read TGTGCCAGCAGCCCCGGGACAGAAGGAAACACCGTATATTTT. Encoded protein: CASSPGTEGNTVYF. V is TRBV7-3 and J is TRBJ1-3; 7 nucleotides align to TRBD1. The CDR3 is 14 residues long. CDR1 is SGHTA, CDR2 FQGTGA, per germline. The full variable domain, with the rest looked up from reference TRBV7-3 and TRBJ1-3, is GAGVSQTPSNKVTEKGKYVELRCDPISGHTALYWYRQSLGQGPEFLIYFQGTGAADDSGLPNDRFFAVRPEGSVSTLKIQRTERGDSAVYLCASSPGTEGNTVYFGEGSWLTVV.

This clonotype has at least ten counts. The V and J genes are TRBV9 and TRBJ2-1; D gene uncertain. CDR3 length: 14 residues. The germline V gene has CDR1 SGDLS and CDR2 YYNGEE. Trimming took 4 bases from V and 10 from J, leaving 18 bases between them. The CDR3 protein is CASSPHLTPDEQFF. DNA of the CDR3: TGTGCCAGCAGCCCACACCTAACTCCGGACGAGCAGTTCTTC.

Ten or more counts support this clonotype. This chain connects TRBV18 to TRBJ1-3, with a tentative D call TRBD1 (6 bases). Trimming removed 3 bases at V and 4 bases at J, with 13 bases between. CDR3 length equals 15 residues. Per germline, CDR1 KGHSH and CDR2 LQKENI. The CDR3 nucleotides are TGTGCCAGCTCACCCCAGGGGCTTTCCGGAAACACCATATATTTT. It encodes CASSPQGLSGNTIYF.

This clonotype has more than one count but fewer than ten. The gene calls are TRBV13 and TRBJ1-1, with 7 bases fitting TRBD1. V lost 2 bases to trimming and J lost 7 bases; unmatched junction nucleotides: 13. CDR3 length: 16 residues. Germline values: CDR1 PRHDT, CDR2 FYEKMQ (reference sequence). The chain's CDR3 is CASSLPLQGRWGEAFF. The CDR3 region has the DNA TGTGCCAGCAGCTTACCTTTACAGGGGCGTTGGGGTGAAGCTTTCTTT.

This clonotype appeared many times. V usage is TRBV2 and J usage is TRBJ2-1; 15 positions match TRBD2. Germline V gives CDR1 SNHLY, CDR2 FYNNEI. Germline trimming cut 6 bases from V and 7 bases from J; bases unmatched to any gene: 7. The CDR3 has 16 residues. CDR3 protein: CASRWTSGRARNEQFF. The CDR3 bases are TGTGCCAGCAGGTGGACTAGCGGGAGGGCCAGGAATGAGCAGTTCTTC.

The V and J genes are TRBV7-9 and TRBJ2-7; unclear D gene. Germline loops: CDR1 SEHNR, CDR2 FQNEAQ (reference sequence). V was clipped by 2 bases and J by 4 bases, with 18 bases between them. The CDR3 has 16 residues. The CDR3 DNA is TGTGCCAGCAGCTTAAATGATTTGGCCTACCCGTACGAGCAGTACTTC. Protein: CASSLNDLAYPYEQYF.

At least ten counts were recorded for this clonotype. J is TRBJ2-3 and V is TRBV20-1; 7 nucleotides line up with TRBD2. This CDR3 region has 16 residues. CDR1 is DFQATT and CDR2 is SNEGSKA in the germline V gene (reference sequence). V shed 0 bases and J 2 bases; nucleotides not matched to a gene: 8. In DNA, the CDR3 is TGCAGTGCTAGAGATCATGGCGGGGGTAACACAGATACGCAGTATTTT. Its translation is CSARDHGGGNTDTQYF.

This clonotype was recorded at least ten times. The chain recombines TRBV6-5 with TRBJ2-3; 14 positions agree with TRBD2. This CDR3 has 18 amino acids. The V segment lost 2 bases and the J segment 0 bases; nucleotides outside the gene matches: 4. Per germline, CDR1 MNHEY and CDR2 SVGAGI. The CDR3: CASSYERLAGGSTDTQYF. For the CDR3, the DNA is TGTGCCAGCAGTTACGAGCGACTAGCGGGGGGGAGCACAGATACGCAGTATTTT.